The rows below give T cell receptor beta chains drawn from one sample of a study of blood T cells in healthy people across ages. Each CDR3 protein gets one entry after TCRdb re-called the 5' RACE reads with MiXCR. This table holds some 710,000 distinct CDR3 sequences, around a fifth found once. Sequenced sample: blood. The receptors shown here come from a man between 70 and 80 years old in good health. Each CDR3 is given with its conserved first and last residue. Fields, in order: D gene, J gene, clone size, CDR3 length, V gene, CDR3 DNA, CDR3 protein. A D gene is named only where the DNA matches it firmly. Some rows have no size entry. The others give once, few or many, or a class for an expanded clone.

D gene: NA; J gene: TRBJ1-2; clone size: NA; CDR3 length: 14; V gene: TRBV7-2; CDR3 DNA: TGTGCCAGCAGCTTAGGCAAGGGTCCCTATGGCTACACCTTC; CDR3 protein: CASSLGKGPYGYTF
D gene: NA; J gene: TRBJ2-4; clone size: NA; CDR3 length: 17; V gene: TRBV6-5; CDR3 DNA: TGTGCCAGCAGTTACTCGAAATTCTCAGGGGACAAAAACATTCAGTACTTC; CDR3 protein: CASSYSKFSGDKNIQYF
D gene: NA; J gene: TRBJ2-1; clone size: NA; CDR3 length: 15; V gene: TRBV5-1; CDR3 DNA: TGCGCCAGCAGCTTGTTGGGGCGCCGTGACAATGGGCAGTTCTTC; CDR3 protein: CASSLLGRRDNGQFF
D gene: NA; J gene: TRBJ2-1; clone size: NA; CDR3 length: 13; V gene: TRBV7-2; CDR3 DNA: TGTGCCAGCAGCTTGCACGGGTACAATGAGCAGTTCTTC; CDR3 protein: CASSLHGYNEQFF
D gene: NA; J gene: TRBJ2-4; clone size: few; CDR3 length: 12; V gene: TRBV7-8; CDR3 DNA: TGTGCCAGCAGCCCACAAGGAACCATTCAGTACTTC; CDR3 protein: CASSPQGTIQYF
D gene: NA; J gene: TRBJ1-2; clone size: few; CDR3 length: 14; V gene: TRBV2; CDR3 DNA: TGTGCCAGCAGTGAAGAGGCCAGGGCCTATGGCTACACCTTC; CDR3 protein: CASSEEARAYGYTF
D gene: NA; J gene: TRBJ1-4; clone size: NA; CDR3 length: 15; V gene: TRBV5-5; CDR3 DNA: TGTGCCAGCAGCCCTCAACAGCAACTAATGAAAAAACTGTTTTTT; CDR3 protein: CASSPQQQLMKKLFF
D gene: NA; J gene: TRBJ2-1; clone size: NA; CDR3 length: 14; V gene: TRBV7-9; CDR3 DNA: TGTGCCAGCAATAATAGGGGGGTTAACAATGAGCAGTTCTTC; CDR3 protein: CASNNRGVNNEQFF
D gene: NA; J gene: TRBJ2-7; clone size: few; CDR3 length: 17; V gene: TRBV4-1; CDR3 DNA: TGCGCCAGCAGCCACCACTCCTCCTCGGCAAGATCCTACGAGCAGTACTTC; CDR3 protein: CASSHHSSSARSYEQYF
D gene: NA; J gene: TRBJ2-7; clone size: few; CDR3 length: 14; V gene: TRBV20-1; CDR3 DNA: TGCAGTGCTAGAGATGGAAGTGGCCCTTACGAGCAGTACTTC; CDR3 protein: CSARDGSGPYEQYF
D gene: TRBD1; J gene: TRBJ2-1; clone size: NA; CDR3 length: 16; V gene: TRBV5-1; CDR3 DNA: TGCGCCAGCAGCTTTTGGGACAGGGGGAGTTACAATGAGCAGTTCTTC; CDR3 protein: CASSFWDRGSYNEQFF
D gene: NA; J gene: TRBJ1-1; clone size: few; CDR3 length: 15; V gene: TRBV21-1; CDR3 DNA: TGTGCCAGCAGCCCAGAGGGAGGGTTAAGGTCTGAAGCTTTCTTT; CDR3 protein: CASSPEGGLRSEAFF
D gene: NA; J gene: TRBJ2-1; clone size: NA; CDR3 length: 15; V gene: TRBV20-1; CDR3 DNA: TGCAGTGCTAGAAGCCCGGGGAGCTCCTACAATGAGCAGTTCTTC; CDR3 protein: CSARSPGSSYNEQFF
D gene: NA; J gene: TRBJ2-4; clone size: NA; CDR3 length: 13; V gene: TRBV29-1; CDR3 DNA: TGCAGCGTTGGGGTTAGCGACAAAAACATTCAGTACTTC; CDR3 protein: CSVGVSDKNIQYF
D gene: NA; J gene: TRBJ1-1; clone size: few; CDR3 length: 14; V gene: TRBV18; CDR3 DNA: TGTGCCAGCTCACCTTATTTACAGAACACTGAAGCTTCCTTT; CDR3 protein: CASSPYLQNTEASF
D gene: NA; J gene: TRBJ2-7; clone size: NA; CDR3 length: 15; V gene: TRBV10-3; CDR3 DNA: TGTGCCATCAGTGAGAAATCCTGGGGCTCCTACGAGCAGTACTTC; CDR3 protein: CAISEKSWGSYEQYF
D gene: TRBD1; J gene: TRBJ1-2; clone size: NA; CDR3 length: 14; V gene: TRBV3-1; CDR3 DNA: TGTGCCAGCAGCGCCCGGGACAGGGAGGGCGGCTACACCTTC; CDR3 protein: CASSARDREGGYTF
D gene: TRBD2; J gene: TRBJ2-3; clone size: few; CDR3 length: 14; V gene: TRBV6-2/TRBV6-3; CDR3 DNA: TGTGCCAGCACTGCGGGAGTACTAACAGATACGCAGTATTTT; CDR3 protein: CASTAGVLTDTQYF
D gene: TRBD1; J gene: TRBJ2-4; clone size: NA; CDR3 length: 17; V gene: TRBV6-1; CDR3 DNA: TGTGCCAGCGTAGGAAATACAGGGGCCCCAGCCAAAAACATTCAGTACTTC; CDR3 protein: CASVGNTGAPAKNIQYF
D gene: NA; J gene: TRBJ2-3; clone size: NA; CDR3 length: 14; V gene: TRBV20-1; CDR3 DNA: TGCAGCGGCGATGGAGGGGAGGTTACAGATACGCAGTATTTT; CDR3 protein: CSGDGGEVTDTQYF
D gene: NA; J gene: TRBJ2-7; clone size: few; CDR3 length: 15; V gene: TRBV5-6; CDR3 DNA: TGTGCCAGCAGCTTAGCCGGGGTAGGAGGATCCGAGCAGTACTTC; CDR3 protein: CASSLAGVGGSEQYF
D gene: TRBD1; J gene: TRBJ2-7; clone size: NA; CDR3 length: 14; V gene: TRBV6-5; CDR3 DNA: TGTGCCAGCAGTTACTCACAGGGGGCCCACGAGCAGTACTTC; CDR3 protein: CASSYSQGAHEQYF
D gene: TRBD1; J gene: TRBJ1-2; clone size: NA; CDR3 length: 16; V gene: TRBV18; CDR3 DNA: TGTGCCAGCTCACCAGGGGGACAGTCCCATCACTATGGCTACACCTTC; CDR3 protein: CASSPGGQSHHYGYTF
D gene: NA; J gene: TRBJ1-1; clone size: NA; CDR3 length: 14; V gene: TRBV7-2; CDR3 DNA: TGTGCCAGCAGCTTCGGTGGGGGGCTGGGTGAAGCTTTCTTT; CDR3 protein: CASSFGGGLGEAFF
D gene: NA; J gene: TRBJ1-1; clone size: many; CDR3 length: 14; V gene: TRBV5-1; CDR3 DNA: TGCGCCAGCAGCTTGGCCTGGGACACAGAAGAAGCTTTCTTT; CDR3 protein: CASSLAWDTEEAFF
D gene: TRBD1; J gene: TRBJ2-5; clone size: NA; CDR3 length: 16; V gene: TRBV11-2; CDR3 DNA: TGTGCCAGCAGCCCAGGGGGACAGGCTATACAAGAGACCCAGTACTTC; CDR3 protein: CASSPGGQAIQETQYF
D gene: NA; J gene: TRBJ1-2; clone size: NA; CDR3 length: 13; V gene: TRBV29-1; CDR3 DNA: TGCAGCGTCCTTGTCGTCGCTAACTATGGCTACACCTTC; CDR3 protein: CSVLVVANYGYTF
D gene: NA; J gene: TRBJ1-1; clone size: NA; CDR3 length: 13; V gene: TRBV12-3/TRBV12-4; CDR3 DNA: TGTGCCAGCAGTCCAACCCCGAACACTGAAGCTTTCTTT; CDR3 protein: CASSPTPNTEAFF
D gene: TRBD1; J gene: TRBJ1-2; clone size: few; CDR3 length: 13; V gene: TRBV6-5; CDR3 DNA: TGTGCCAGCAGCCTCGACAGGGGTTTTGGCTACACCTTC; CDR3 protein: CASSLDRGFGYTF
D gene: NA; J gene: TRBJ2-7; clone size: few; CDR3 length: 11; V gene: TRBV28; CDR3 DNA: TGTGCCAGCAGGGGGAATGATGAGCAGTACTTC; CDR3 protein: CASRGNDEQYF
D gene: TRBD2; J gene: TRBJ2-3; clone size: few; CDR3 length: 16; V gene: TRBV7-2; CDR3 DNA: TGTGCCAGCAGCATTGGACTAGCGGGAGTTTCAGATACGCAGTATTTT; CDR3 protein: CASSIGLAGVSDTQYF